This T cell receptor (beta chain) comes out of a study of early T cells in non-severe SARS-CoV-2 infection. Whole-study context: Sequencing input comprised bulk RNA from unsorted whole blood; chain pairing was not available. Study-level findings and limits: Matching with VDJdb favored anti-spike CD8 responses (missing private and CD4 specificities).

Germline-derived CDR1 and CDR2 are LNHDA and SQIVND (reference sequence). J lost 0 bases, V lost 7 bases, and 15 bases had no gene match. The CDR3 runs to 19 residues. This clonotype showed up many times. The antigen remains undetermined. Unique molecular identifiers (one per individual cDNA molecule) were attached. TCRdb re-analysed the 5' RACE reads in MiXCR, keeping a single row per CDR3 protein. The data hold some 60,000 distinct CDR3 sequences, with around 13% observed a single time. The J gene is TRBJ2-1, the V gene TRBV19, with 10 bases that match TRBD2. Sequenced input: whole blood. This clonotype was sampled from an adult who was a healthcare worker with PCR-confirmed SARS-CoV-2 infection or an uninfected control (not recorded which). CDR3: CASKGEASGSWVSYNEQFF. CDR3 DNA sequence: TGTGCCAGTAAGGGGGAGGCTAGCGGGAGTTGGGTCTCCTACAATGAGCAGTTCTTC.